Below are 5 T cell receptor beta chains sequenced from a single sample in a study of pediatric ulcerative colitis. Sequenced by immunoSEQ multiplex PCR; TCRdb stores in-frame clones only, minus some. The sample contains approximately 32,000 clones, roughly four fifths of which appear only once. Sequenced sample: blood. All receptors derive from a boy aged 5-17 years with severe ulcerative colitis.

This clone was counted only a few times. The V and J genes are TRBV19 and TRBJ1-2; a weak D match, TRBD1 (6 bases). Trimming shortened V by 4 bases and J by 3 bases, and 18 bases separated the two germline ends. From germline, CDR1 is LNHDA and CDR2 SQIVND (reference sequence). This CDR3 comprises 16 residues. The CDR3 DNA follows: TGTGCCAGTAGTACCTCGATTGGGGGCCCTCACTATGGCTACACCTTC. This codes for CASSTSIGGPHYGYTF.

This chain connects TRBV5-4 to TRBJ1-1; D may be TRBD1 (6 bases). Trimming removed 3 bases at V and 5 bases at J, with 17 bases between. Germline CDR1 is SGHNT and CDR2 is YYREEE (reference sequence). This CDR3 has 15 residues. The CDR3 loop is CASSSWGGRGTEAFF. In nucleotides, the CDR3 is TGTGCCAGCAGCTCCTGGGGGGGGCGCGGGACTGAAGCTTTCTTT.

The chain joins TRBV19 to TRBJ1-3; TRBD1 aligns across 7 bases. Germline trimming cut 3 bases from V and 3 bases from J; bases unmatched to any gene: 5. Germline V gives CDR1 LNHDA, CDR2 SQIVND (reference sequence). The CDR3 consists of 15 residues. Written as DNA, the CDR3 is TGTGCCAGTAGTATTCCGGCAGGGGGTGGAAACACCATATATTTT. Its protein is CASSIPAGGGNTIYF.

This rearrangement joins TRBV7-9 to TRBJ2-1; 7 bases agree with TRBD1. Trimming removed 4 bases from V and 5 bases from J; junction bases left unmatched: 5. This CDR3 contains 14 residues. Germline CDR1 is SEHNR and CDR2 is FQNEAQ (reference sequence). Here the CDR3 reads CASSYPGQNNEQFF. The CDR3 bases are TGTGCCAGCAGCTACCCGGGACAGAACAATGAGCAGTTCTTC.

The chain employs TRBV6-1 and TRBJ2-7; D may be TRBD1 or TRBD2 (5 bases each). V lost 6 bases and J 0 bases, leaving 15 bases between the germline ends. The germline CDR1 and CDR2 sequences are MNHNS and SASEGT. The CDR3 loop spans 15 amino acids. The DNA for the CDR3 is TGTGCCAGCAGATCTGACGGGGCCGTCTCCTACGAGCAGTACTTC. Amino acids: CASRSDGAVSYEQYF.